These 22 T cell receptor beta chains were all obtained from the same sample, sequenced in a study of T cells after yellow fever vaccination. TCRdb fed the 5' RACE reads into MiXCR, producing one record per CDR3 protein. Among 300,000 to 400,000 distinct CDR3 sequences listed, about 8.7% were seen once. The sequencing here drew on PBMCs, taken on the day of the first yellow fever vaccination. These TCRs come from a man younger than 35 who received the YFV17D yellow fever vaccine.

There are a few counts of this clonotype. V and J are TRBV5-1 and TRBJ2-7; D is undetermined. Per the germline V gene, CDR1 is SGHRS and CDR2 is YFSETQ. Trimming removed 0 bases from V and 1 base from J, with 8 bases in between. The CDR3 contains 14 residues. The CDR3 region has the DNA TGCGCCAGCAGCTTGGTTCTGGGGTCCTACGAGCAGTACTTC. This translates into CASSLVLGSYEQYF.

The chain couples TRBV20-1 to TRBJ2-3; 7 nucleotides agree with TRBD2. Unmatched junction bases numbered 14, after V lost 2 bases and J lost 6 bases. Germline V gene data show CDR1 as DFQATT and CDR2 as SNEGSKA (reference sequence). The CDR3 covers 16 residues. The CDR3 DNA sequence: TGCAGTGCTAGATCAACGTGGAGCGGACTAGAGGATACGCAGTATTTT. Its translation is CSARSTWSGLEDTQYF.

This sequence joins TRBV20-1 and TRBJ1-1; possibly TRBD1 for D (5 bases). CDR1 is DFQATT, CDR2 SNEGSKA, per germline (reference sequence). The CDR3 runs 12 residues. Trimming removed 3 bases at V and 2 bases at J, with 7 bases between. The CDR3 nucleotides read TGCAGTGCTAGCAGGGATAACACTGAAGCTTTCTTT. Its translation: CSASRDNTEAFF.

This clonotype has only a few counts. The V gene is TRBV5-1, the J gene TRBJ1-2; D remains ambiguous. Germline V gene data show CDR1 as SGHRS and CDR2 as YFSETQ. The CDR3 runs to 12 residues. The CDR3 sequence is CASADRDYGYTF. The CDR3 region has the DNA TGCGCTTCCGCAGATCGGGACTATGGCTACACCTTC.

CDR3 sequence (DNA): TGTGCCAGCAGCTTAGGTACAGGGCACTCTGACGAGCAGTACTTC. Translating gives CASSLGTGHSDEQYF. The V call is TRBV13, the J call TRBJ2-7; D is possibly TRBD1 (6 bases). The CDR3 contains 15 residues. V was clipped by 0 bases and J by 5 bases, with 14 bases between them. Germline CDR1 reads PRHDT; CDR2 reads FYEKMQ (reference sequence).

Many counts were recorded for this clonotype. V is TRBV3-1 and J is TRBJ2-7, with D maybe TRBD1 (6 bases). Germline V gene sequence: CDR1 LGHDT, CDR2 YNNKEL (reference sequence). This CDR3 region has 14 residues. Trimming left V 1 base short and J 3 bases short, with 10 bases between. CDR3 sequence: CASSQAPTGYEQYF. The CDR3 nucleotides read TGTGCCAGCAGCCAAGCCCCGACAGGCTACGAGCAGTACTTC.

The gene calls are TRBV7-6 and TRBJ2-7, with D tentatively TRBD2 (6 bases). There are 15 residues in the CDR3. V gave up 5 bases and J gave up 5 bases, with 19 bases separating them. CDR1 is SGHVS, CDR2 FNYEAQ, per germline. The CDR3 sequence: CASSLRDFLRDEQYF. CDR3 DNA: TGTGCCAGCAGCCTACGGGACTTTCTTAGGGACGAGCAGTACTTC.

This clonotype was observed a handful of times. CDR3 nucleotides: TGCAGTGCTAGGGAATCGGACCGCCTCTATGGCTACACCTTC. It codes for CSARESDRLYGYTF. This sequence joins TRBV20-1 and TRBJ1-2; D gene ambiguous. Germline V CDR1 and CDR2: DFQATT, SNEGSKA (reference sequence). Between the trimmed V and J ends, which lost 3 bases and 4 bases, there was a span of 15 bases. This CDR3 contains 14 residues.

The genes are TRBV4-1 and TRBJ2-2, with unresolved D. The V end lost 3 bases, the J end lost 5 bases, and 4 bases lay between the germline ends. CDR1 and CDR2 from the germline V gene are MGHRA and YSYEKL. This CDR3 has 12 residues. The CDR3 DNA sequence: TGCGCCAGCAGCCATCCGACCGGGGAGCTGTTTTTT. Its protein is CASSHPTGELFF.

The genes are TRBV3-1 and TRBJ2-5; 9 nucleotides agree with TRBD2. The CDR3 covers 17 residues. The V and J ends lost 0 bases and 5 bases, in that order; junction bases with no gene match: 10. Germline-derived CDR1 and CDR2 are LGHDT and YNNKEL (reference sequence). This CDR3 reads CASSQDWRLAGWETQYF. In nucleotides, the CDR3 is TGTGCCAGCAGCCAAGATTGGCGGCTAGCGGGATGGGAGACCCAGTACTTC.

The chain carries TRBV4-1 and TRBJ1-2; D ambiguous. The CDR3 contains 17 residues. The germline CDR1 and CDR2 sequences are MGHRA and YSYEKL. V lost 1 base to trimming and J lost 0 bases, with 15 bases between them. DNA for the CDR3: TGCGCCAGCAGCCAAGGATCTTTAACAAAAACTAACTATGGCTACACCTTC. As protein: CASSQGSLTKTNYGYTF.

The sample holds a few counts of this clonotype. This chain links TRBV7-8 with TRBJ2-3; no clear D. V was cut by 5 bases and J by 6 bases, with 12 bases left in between. Germline lookup yields CDR1 SGHVS and CDR2 FQNEAQ. CDR3 length: 13 residues. The CDR3 region has the DNA TGTGCCAGCAGCCCAGAAGGTCGGGATACGCAGTATTTT. Amino acids: CASSPEGRDTQYF.

This clonotype was counted many times. V is TRBV5-5 and J is TRBJ2-7; tentative D call: TRBD1 (6 bases). Trimming stripped 2 bases from V and 5 bases from J, with 8 bases between. The CDR3 has 12 residues. Per germline, CDR1 SGHKS and CDR2 YYEKEE (reference sequence). The CDR3 reads CASSFAGDEQYV. CDR3 sequence (DNA): TGTGCCAGCAGCTTCGCAGGGGACGAGCAGTACGTC.

The V and J genes are TRBV6-8 and TRBJ2-1, with D perhaps matching TRBD2 (7 bases). There are 14 residues in the CDR3. V lost 10 bases and J lost 9, with 22 bases in between. In germline, CDR1 is MNHGY, CDR2 SAAAGT. The DNA of the CDR3 is TGTGCCATCCCCCCAGGGGAGGGAGAAGGTGAGCAGTTCTTC. Translating it yields CAIPPGEGEGEQFF.

This clonotype was counted between two and nine times. CDR3 protein: CASSLAVGHDTEAFF. The CDR3 coding sequence is TGTGCCAGCAGCTTGGCCGTGGGGCATGACACTGAAGCTTTCTTT. The rearrangement uses TRBV5-5 and TRBJ1-1; maybe TRBD1 (5 bases). V shed 0 bases and J shed 3 bases, with 12 bases lying between them. CDR3 length: 15 amino acids. Germline CDR1 reads SGHKS; CDR2 reads YYEKEE (reference sequence).

This clonotype was seen a handful of times. The V call is TRBV6-2 or TRBV6-3, the J call TRBJ1-1; TRBD1 matches 10 bases. Trimming took 2 bases from V and 11 from J; bases not matched to a gene: 11. The CDR3 covers 15 residues. CDR1 and CDR2 from the germline V gene are MNHEY and SVGEGT. CDR3 sequence: CASSYHQGTGVNAFF. The CDR3 DNA follows: TGTGCCAGCAGTTACCATCAAGGGACAGGGGTCAACGCTTTCTTT.

The rearrangement links TRBV11-1 to TRBJ2-1; tentatively, D is TRBD1 (6 bases). The CDR3 has 18 amino acids. Germline-derived CDR1 and CDR2 are SGHAT and FQDESV (reference sequence). Between the trimmed V and J ends, which lost 4 bases and 7 bases, there was a span of 26 bases. The CDR3 DNA reads TGTGCCAGCAGCTGGCCAGGGGCTGACAGGACACTGACGAATGAGCAGTTCTTC. Protein: CASSWPGADRTLTNEQFF.

In this sample, this clonotype turned up a few times. This rearrangement joins TRBV6-2 or TRBV6-3 to TRBJ1-1; D may be TRBD1 (6 bases). Germline V lookup: CDR1 MNHEY, CDR2 SVGEGT. Trimming shortened V by 6 bases and J by 5 bases, and 13 bases separated the two germline ends. This CDR3 has 13 amino acids. CDR3 amino acids: CASRDRTRTEAFF. The DNA for the CDR3 is TGTGCCAGCAGAGACAGGACTCGAACTGAAGCTTTCTTT.

The J gene is TRBJ2-1, the V gene TRBV11-3, with 8 bases matching TRBD1. The length of the CDR3 is 19 residues. Germline V CDR1 and CDR2: SGHNT, YENEEA. The trim removed 6 bases at V and 0 bases at J, leaving 16 bases unmatched. The CDR3 here is CASSTGGQGSISSYNEQFF. As DNA, the CDR3 is TGTGCCAGCAGTACCGGCGGACAGGGCTCAATCAGCTCCTACAATGAGCAGTTCTTC.

This chain uses TRBV12-3 or TRBV12-4 with TRBJ2-2; 7 nucleotides match TRBD1. Trimming cost V 4 bases and J 6 bases; bases outside gene matches: 8. This CDR3 has 15 residues. The CDR3 region is CASSYYRGRAGELFF. The CDR3 DNA follows: TGTGCCAGCAGTTATTACAGGGGTCGGGCCGGGGAGCTGTTTTTT.

This clonotype was counted only a few times. The chain employs TRBV5-4 and TRBJ1-2, with D unresolved. The CDR3 length is 15 residues. Trimming left V 1 base short and J 7 bases short, with 17 bases between. Germline V CDR1 and CDR2: SGHNT, YYREEE (reference sequence). The CDR3 DNA reads TGTGCCAGCAGCTTGATGGTGGGGAGTGTTCGTGGCTACACCTTC. This gives the protein CASSLMVGSVRGYTF. The whole variable domain, remainder taken from reference TRBV5-4 and TRBJ1-2, is ETGVTQSPTHLIKTRGQQVTLRCSSQSGHNTVSWYQQALGQGPQFIFQYYREEENGRGNFPPRFSGLQFPNYSSELNVNALELDDSALYLCASSLMVGSVRGYTFGSGTRLTVV.

This clonotype was observed a few times. This rearrangement joins TRBV7-2 to TRBJ1-2; D remains ambiguous. Trimming removed 3 bases from V and 4 bases from J, with 9 bases in between. This CDR3 comprises 13 residues. Germline V gene data show CDR1 as SGHTA and CDR2 as FQGNSA. This CDR3 reads CASSFPGSYGYTF. The CDR3 DNA is TGTGCCAGCAGCTTCCCGGGAAGCTATGGCTACACCTTC.